These 23 T cell receptor beta chains originate from one sample sequenced in a study of cytomegalovirus exposure and HLA in healthy donors. PCR used 60 Vbeta primers and 13 Jbeta primers. The protocol was immunoSEQ multiplex PCR, while the TCRdb copy is restricted to in-frame clones and leaves out a portion. The data contain tens of thousands of clones, 70% to 80% of them singletons. The sample taken for sequencing was PBMCs. The receptors were sampled from a woman aged 40 to 55 in good health and CMV-seropositive.

The rearrangement joins TRBV28 to TRBJ2-7; TRBD1 agrees at 7 bases. CDR1 and CDR2 (germline): MDHEN, SYDVKM. The CDR3 is 14 residues long. Trimming took 1 base from V and 1 from J; bases not matched to a gene: 1. The CDR3 DNA is TGTGCCAGCAGTTTATCGGGACAGTCCTACGAGCAGTACTTC. As protein: CASSLSGQSYEQYF.

J is TRBJ2-1 and V is TRBV6-5; a weak D match, TRBD2 (6 bases). Germline-derived CDR1 and CDR2 are MNHEY and SVGAGI. The CDR3 runs to 13 residues. The ends were cut back, 7 bases at V and 2 bases at J, with 9 bases in the middle. The CDR3 protein is CASMAGTYNEQFF. CDR3 sequence (DNA): TGTGCCAGCATGGCGGGGACCTACAATGAGCAGTTCTTC.

V usage is TRBV7-9 and J usage is TRBJ2-3, with 13 bases matching TRBD2. Germline V CDR1 and CDR2: SEHNR, FQNEAQ (reference sequence). CDR3 length: 16 amino acids. V shed 4 bases, J shed 2 bases, and the junction held 3 bases outside the gene matches. The CDR3 loop reads CASSSLAGGDTDTQYF. The CDR3 nucleotides read TGTGCCAGCAGCTCACTAGCGGGGGGGGACACAGATACGCAGTATTTT.

The chain carries TRBV27 and TRBJ1-2; D gene uncertain. The V gene lost 5 bases and the J gene lost 5 bases, with 15 bases spanning the gap. The CDR3 runs to 14 residues. Germline-derived CDR1 and CDR2 are MNHEY and SMNVEV (reference sequence). The CDR3 spells CASSPSSPRYGYTF. The CDR3 DNA follows: TGTGCCAGCAGTCCGTCCTCCCCCCGGTATGGCTACACCTTC.

The V gene is TRBV12-5, the J gene TRBJ2-5, with D tentatively TRBD1 (5 bases). Germline CDR1 is LGHNT and CDR2 is FRNRAP. The CDR3 totals 21 residues. Trimming took 2 bases from V and 0 from J, leaving 28 bases between them. The CDR3 nucleotides are TGTGCTAGTGGTTTGACCCCCGAGACAGTATGGGGTAACATCTACCAAGAGACCCAGTACTTC. Translated, it gives CASGLTPETVWGNIYQETQYF. Full variable domain (remainder filled in from reference TRBV12-5 and TRBJ2-5): DARVTQTPRHKVTEMGQEVTMRCQPILGHNTVFWYRQTMMQGLELLAYFRNRAPLDDSGMPKDRFSAEMPDATLATLKIQPSEPRDSAVYFCASGLTPETVWGNIYQETQYFGPGTRLLVL.

This clone was picked up one time. The rearrangement joins TRBV9 to TRBJ1-5; D is unresolved. Germline CDR1 is SGDLS and CDR2 is YYNGEE. The length of the CDR3 is 14 residues. V was pared by 2 bases and J by 0 bases, with 6 bases between. The CDR3 loop reads CASSVSHSNQPQHF. For the CDR3, the DNA is TGTGCCAGCAGCGTTAGCCATAGCAATCAGCCCCAGCATTTT.

This clone has just a few counts. The rearrangement uses TRBV4-2 and TRBJ2-1; 13 bases are a match to TRBD2. V lost 4 bases, J lost 8 bases, and 8 bases stayed unmatched. There are 16 residues in the CDR3. Germline V CDR1 and CDR2: LGHNA, YNFKEQ. CDR3 residues: CASSRETSGGADEQFF. The CDR3, as DNA: TGTGCCAGCAGCCGAGAAACTAGCGGGGGGGCCGATGAGCAGTTCTTC.

In its sample, this clone was seen once. The J gene is TRBJ2-7, the V gene TRBV6-1; 8 nucleotides match TRBD1. The germline gives CDR1 MNHNS, CDR2 SASEGT. V dropped 3 bases and J dropped 5; count of bases not matched to a gene: 6. The CDR3 covers 14 residues. The CDR3 here is CASSDRGHRDEQYF. In DNA form, the CDR3 reads TGTGCCAGCAGTGACAGGGGGCATCGGGACGAGCAGTACTTC.

The chain couples TRBV6-1 to TRBJ2-7, with TRBD2 identical over 9 bases. The CDR3 covers 16 residues. Germline CDR1 and CDR2: MNHNS and SASEGT. J gave up 1 base and V 4 bases, and 8 bases lay outside the gene matches. The chain's CDR3 is CASSALSSGDSYEQYF. The CDR3 DNA is TGTGCCAGCAGTGCCCTGTCTAGCGGGGATTCCTACGAGCAGTACTTC.

The sample holds a few counts of this clone. The chain uses TRBV13 and TRBJ1-4; 7 bases agree with TRBD1. Germline trimming cut 5 bases from V and 8 bases from J; bases unmatched to any gene: 11. The V gene's germline CDR1 is PRHDT and CDR2 FYEKMQ (reference sequence). The CDR3 has 15 residues. The CDR3 DNA follows: TGTGCCAGCAGCCGCGGAGAGAGGGGGCTAGAAAAACTGTTTTTT. Protein sequence: CASSRGERGLEKLFF.

This chain joins TRBV28 and TRBJ2-5; TRBD1 matches at 11 bases. This CDR3 is built from 14 residues. The ends lost 4 bases at V and 4 bases at J; junction bases unmatched: 2. From germline, CDR1 is MDHEN and CDR2 SYDVKM. For the CDR3, the DNA is TGTGCCAGCAGTTCCGGGACAGGGGGAGAGACCCAGTACTTC. It translates to CASSSGTGGETQYF. The variable domain in full, completed from reference TRBV28 and TRBJ2-5, reads DVKVTQSSRYLVKRTGEKVFLECVQDMDHENMFWYRQDPGLGLRLIYFSYDVKMKEKGDIPEGYSVSREKKERFSLILESASTNQTSMYLCASSSGTGGETQYFGPGTRLLVL.

This sequence joins TRBV15 and TRBJ1-3, with D possibly TRBD1 on 5 matching bases. This CDR3 is built from 16 residues. The V gene lost 0 bases and the J gene lost 0 bases, with 9 bases spanning the gap. Per the germline V gene, CDR1 is LNHNV and CDR2 is YYDKDF (reference sequence). The CDR3 nucleotides read TGTGCCACCAGCAGAGACCAGACAGTCTCTGGAAACACCATATATTTT. Translating gives CATSRDQTVSGNTIYF.

The chain links TRBV4-2 to TRBJ1-2; TRBD1 might be the D (6 bases). CDR1 LGHNA and CDR2 YNFKEQ come from the germline V gene. This CDR3 has 14 amino acids. V was trimmed by 0 bases and J by 9 bases, leaving 14 bases between them. CDR3 region: CASSQDSRGQSYTF. CDR3 in DNA: TGTGCCAGCAGCCAAGATTCAAGGGGACAAAGCTACACCTTC.

About this clone itself: Germline and junction disagree at one end, which may indicate a read error. The genes are TRBV7-9 and TRBJ1-1; D is uncertain. The CDR3 consists of 12 residues. CDR1 is SEHNR and CDR2 is FQNEAQ in the germline V gene (reference sequence). The CDR3 DNA reads as TGTTCCAGCAGCTTGGCGGGAGGTGCAGCTTTCTTT. Protein: CSSSLAGGAAFF. The whole variable domain, remainder taken from reference TRBV7-9 and TRBJ1-1, is DTGVSQNPRHKITKRGQNVTFRCDPISEHNRLYWYRQTLGQGPEFLTYFQNEAQLEKSRLLSDRFSAERPKGSFSTLEIQRTEQGDSAMYLCSSSLAGGAAFFGQGTRLTVV.

This chain joins TRBV28 and TRBJ1-2; no reliable D call. Germline V gives CDR1 MDHEN, CDR2 SYDVKM. Trimming removed 1 base at V and 4 bases at J, with 4 bases between. This CDR3 has 12 amino acids. The CDR3 DNA follows: TGTGCCAGCAGTTTATTCGGCTATGGCTACACCTTC. As protein: CASSLFGYGYTF.

The J gene is TRBJ1-1, the V gene TRBV7-8, with D possibly being TRBD1 (6 bases). The germline gives CDR1 SGHVS, CDR2 FQNEAQ. The CDR3 contains 16 residues. V lost 3 bases, J lost 0 bases, and 14 bases lay in between. The CDR3 here is CASSFPSDSMNTEAFF. The CDR3 DNA is TGTGCCAGCAGCTTTCCCTCGGACAGCATGAACACTGAAGCTTTCTTT. Looking up the rest from reference TRBV7-8 and TRBJ1-1 gives the full variable domain: GAGVSQSPRYKVAKRGQDVALRCDPISGHVSLFWYQQALGQGPEFLTYFQNEAQLDKSGLPSDRFFAERPEGSVSTLKIQRTQQEDSAVYLCASSFPSDSMNTEAFFGQGTRLTVV.

The V gene is TRBV28, the J gene TRBJ1-5; D unclear. V lost 2 bases and J lost 4, with 6 bases in between. CDR1 and CDR2 (germline): MDHEN, SYDVKM. CDR3 size: 13 residues. The CDR3 region is CASSLVGNQPQHF. The CDR3 nucleotides are TGTGCCAGCAGTTTAGTCGGGAATCAGCCCCAGCATTTT.

The chain couples TRBV28 to TRBJ1-5; D may be TRBD1 (6 bases). Trimming cost V 3 bases and J 1 base, with 13 bases left between them. The CDR3 is made up of 16 amino acids. Per the germline V gene, CDR1 is MDHEN and CDR2 is SYDVKM. CDR3 nucleotides: TGTGCCAGCAGTTTGATCGACAGGACCAGCAATCAGCCCCAGCATTTT. It specifies CASSLIDRTSNQPQHF.

The chain combines TRBV10-3 with TRBJ2-1, with D maybe TRBD1 (7 bases). Trimming removed 2 bases at V and 13 bases at J, with 12 bases between. This CDR3 has 12 amino acids. Germline CDR1 and CDR2: ENHRY and SYGVKD. CDR3 in amino acids: CAISEGGTDQFF. The CDR3 DNA is TGTGCCATCAGTGAGGGCGGGACAGATCAGTTCTTC.

The rearrangement links TRBV28 to TRBJ1-2; TRBD1 matches 9 bases. V gave up 7 bases and J gave up 8 bases; unmatched junction bases: 8. Germline V lookup: CDR1 MDHEN, CDR2 SYDVKM. The CDR3 is made up of 13 amino acids. The CDR3 is CASNSPTGGGYTF. The DNA for the CDR3 is TGTGCCAGCAACTCACCGACAGGGGGGGGCTACACCTTC.

In this sample, this clone turned up a few times. CDR3 sequence (DNA): TGCAGCACCGGGCCCGGACAGGCTAACTATGGCTACACCTTC. Translation: CSTGPGQANYGYTF. This chain joins TRBV29-1 and TRBJ1-2, with TRBD1 identical over 7 bases. CDR1 and CDR2 from the germline V gene are SQVTM and ANQGSEA. V shed 8 bases, J shed 0 bases, and the junction held 9 bases outside the gene matches. This CDR3 has 14 amino acids.

The chain links TRBV5-1 to TRBJ2-7, with 9 bases matching TRBD1. The V gene end was trimmed by 0 bases and the J gene end by 11 bases; junction bases not matched to a gene: 3. CDR3 length: 12 amino acids. Germline CDR1 is SGHRS and CDR2 is YFSETQ. The CDR3: CASSLGQGVEYF. The DNA for the CDR3 is TGCGCCAGCAGCTTGGGACAGGGGGTTGAGTACTTC.

This clone was recorded only once. This chain joins TRBV28 and TRBJ1-1, with D possibly TRBD1 on 5 matching bases. The CDR3 loop spans 14 amino acids. Germline CDR1 and CDR2: MDHEN and SYDVKM. V was shortened by 8 bases and J by 7 bases, with 20 bases between the two germline ends. CDR3 bases: TGTGCCAGCGAATCTAGGGGCAGGGTAAATGAAGCTTTCTTT. Translation: CASESRGRVNEAFF.